This T cell receptor beta chain derives from a study of post-analysis software for immune sequencing data. Study-wide background: Courses of disease covered relapsing-remitting, secondary progressive and progressive-relapsing multiple sclerosis. Notes on the study in general: Samples sharing a preparation batch grouped tightly together when assessed by F measure. Roughly 5 TRBV segments (TRBV5-6, TRBV5-1 and TRBV20-1 among them) occurred more frequently in patients than in controls. Diversity measured as normalized Chao1 was significantly lower in multiple sclerosis patients than in controls.

Comments on this clonotype: Its target is unknown.

The CDR3 spans 13 residues. Trimming cost V 8 bases and J 6 bases; bases outside gene matches: 5. The germline gives CDR1 SNHLY, CDR2 FYNNEI. Tagging with unique molecular identifiers was a feature of the TCR beta cDNA libraries. TCRdb reprocessed the PCR reads with MiXCR, giving one entry per CDR3 protein. Of about 770,000 distinct CDR3 sequences listed, roughly 46% are singletons. This receptor was taken from a girl aged 10-17 years with multiple sclerosis. Sequenced input: blood. The V call is TRBV2, the J call TRBJ1-5; 9 bases fit TRBD1. The CDR3 protein is CASGTGFVQPQHF. The CDR3 bases are TGTGCCAGCGGGACAGGGTTCGTTCAGCCCCAGCATTTT.